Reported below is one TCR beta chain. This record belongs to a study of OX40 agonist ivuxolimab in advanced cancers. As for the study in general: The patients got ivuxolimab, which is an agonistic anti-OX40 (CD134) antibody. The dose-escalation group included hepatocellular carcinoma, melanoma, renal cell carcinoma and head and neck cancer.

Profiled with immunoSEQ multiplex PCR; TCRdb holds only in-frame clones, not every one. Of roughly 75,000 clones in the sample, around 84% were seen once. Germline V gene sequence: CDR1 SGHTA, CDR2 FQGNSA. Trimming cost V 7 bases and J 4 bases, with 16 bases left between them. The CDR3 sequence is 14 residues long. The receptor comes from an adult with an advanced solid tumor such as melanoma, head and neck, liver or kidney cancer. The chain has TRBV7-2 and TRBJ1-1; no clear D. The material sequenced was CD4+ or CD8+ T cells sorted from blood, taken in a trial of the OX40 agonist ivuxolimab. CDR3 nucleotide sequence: TGTGCCAGCACCTCCGGCTCGCTCGGCACTGAAGCTTTCTTT. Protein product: CASTSGSLGTEAFF.